This is a list of T cell receptor beta chains from one sample in a study of post-analysis software for immune sequencing data. MiXCR was run by TCRdb on the PCR reads, yielding one entry per CDR3 protein. The data contain hundreds of thousands of distinct CDR3 sequences, around 64% of them singletons. What was sequenced was blood. These receptors came from a girl between 2 and 10 years old with multiple sclerosis. The CDR3 runs from the conserved cysteine through the conserved F or W. The order of the fields is D gene, V gene, clone size, J gene, CDR3 DNA, CDR3 protein. A D gene is named only where the DNA matches it firmly. Clone size is shown for a subset of rows, as once, few, many or a class of expanded clone.

-	TRBV13	-	TRBJ1-2	TGTGCCAGCAGCTTGGGCTCTAACGACTATGGCTACACCTTC	CASSLGSNDYGYTF
-	TRBV7-3	-	TRBJ2-4	TGTGCCAGCAGCTTACTCCTCGCCCCAGCCAAAAACATTCAGTACTTC	CASSLLLAPAKNIQYF
-	TRBV25-1	-	TRBJ2-1	TGTGCCAGCAGTGAATTTGGTGTTAATGAGCAGTTCTTC	CASSEFGVNEQFF
-	TRBV6-5	-	TRBJ2-6	TGTGCCAGCAGTTACTTCTCTGCCTTCGGGGCCAACGTCCTGACTTTC	CASSYFSAFGANVLTF
-	TRBV7-2	-	TRBJ2-3	TGTGCCAGCAGCTTAGAAGGCTTCGGCGAGGGGCCGACGCAGTATTTT	CASSLEGFGEGPTQYF
-	TRBV7-8	-	TRBJ2-1	TGTGCCAGCAGCTCAAAGGGACTGTACAATGAGCAGTTCTTC	CASSSKGLYNEQFF
TRBD1	TRBV27	few	TRBJ1-2	TGTGCCAGCAGTTTAGGGCGGAGGAGGGGGCAAAGTAACTATGGCTACACCTTC	CASSLGRRRGQSNYGYTF
TRBD1	TRBV5-1	-	TRBJ1-3	TGCGCCAGCAGCTTGGTCGGGACAGGAACCCTCTCTGGAAACACCATATATTTT	CASSLVGTGTLSGNTIYF
TRBD2	TRBV10-3	-	TRBJ2-5	TGTGCCATCAGTGCCGTCAGGGAGGGGGAGACCCAGTACTTC	CAISAVREGETQYF
TRBD2	TRBV10-2	once	TRBJ2-3	TGCGCCAGCAGTGAGTTGGCGGGGGGGCAGCGAGATACGCAGTATTTT	CASSELAGGQRDTQYF
-	TRBV6-1	-	TRBJ2-3	TGTGCCAGCAGTGAATTCGACTCCCGCACAGATACGCAGTATTTT	CASSEFDSRTDTQYF
-	TRBV5-5	-	TRBJ1-4	TGTGCCAGCAGCTTGGGTCCGGTCGAAAAACTGTTTTTT	CASSLGPVEKLFF
-	TRBV6-1	few	TRBJ1-1	TGTGCCAGCAGTGAAGGCCGGGTTGGATGGACTGAAGCTTTCTTT	CASSEGRVGWTEAFF
-	TRBV27	-	TRBJ1-2	TGTGCCAGCAGTTTAAGAGATCCGGGGACTGGCTACACCTTC	CASSLRDPGTGYTF
-	TRBV25-1	few	TRBJ1-1	TGTGCCAGCAGTGTATCGAGCACTGAAGCTTTCTTT	CASSVSSTEAFF
-	TRBV29-1	-	TRBJ2-6	TGCAGCGTCGGCGGAACTCCCTCTGGGGCCAACGTCCTGACTTTC	CSVGGTPSGANVLTF
TRBD2	TRBV5-5	-	TRBJ2-3	TGTGCCAGCAGCTGGAGCGGGAGGGACACAGGAGATACGCAGTATTTT	CASSWSGRDTGDTQYF
TRBD2	TRBV7-2	once	TRBJ2-3	TGTGCCAGCAGCAAAGATCATAGCGGGGGTACGCAGTATTTT	CASSKDHSGGTQYF
-	TRBV5-1	once	TRBJ2-3	TGCGCCAGCAGCGGATCGGGGCGGTTTCCAGATACGCAGTATTTT	CASSGSGRFPDTQYF
-	TRBV7-8	-	TRBJ2-4	TGTGCCAGCAGCTTCAGCGCCTCAGGGACCATTCAGTACTTC	CASSFSASGTIQYF
TRBD1	TRBV5-1	-	TRBJ2-5	TGCGCCAGCAGCTGGCACAGGGGGCTTCAAGAGACCCAGTACTTC	CASSWHRGLQETQYF
-	TRBV6-2/TRBV6-3	few	TRBJ2-1	TGTGCCAGCAGTTACCCCTCCCGGGACTACAATGAGCAGTTCTTC	CASSYPSRDYNEQFF
TRBD2	TRBV19	-	TRBJ2-1	TGTGCCAGTAGTATAGCGGTGACTAGCGGGTCCCGTGAGCAGTTCTTC	CASSIAVTSGSREQFF
-	TRBV20-1	-	TRBJ2-3	TGCAGTGCCAGCCCCCCCGCGACGGTTAGCACAGATACGCAGTATTTT	CSASPPATVSTDTQYF
-	TRBV7-2	few	TRBJ2-5	TGTGCCAGCAGCTTAGTTAGGACTGCCCAAGAGACCCAGTACTTC	CASSLVRTAQETQYF
-	TRBV7-2	-	TRBJ2-5	TGTGCCAGCAGCTTGGGCCAGTACCAAGAGACCCAGTACTTC	CASSLGQYQETQYF
-	TRBV13	-	TRBJ2-1	TGTGCCAGCAGCTTATTATACAGGAATGAGCAGTTCTTC	CASSLLYRNEQFF
TRBD2	TRBV4-2	-	TRBJ2-3	TGTGCCAGCAGCCCCGGGCCACAGCGGGGGGCGACAGATACGCAGTATTTT	CASSPGPQRGATDTQYF
TRBD2	TRBV20-1	-	TRBJ2-1	TGCAGTGCGCAGAAGAGCGGGGGGGCGGATGAGCAGTTCTTC	CSAQKSGGADEQFF
TRBD2	TRBV20-1	-	TRBJ2-3	TGCAGTGCTAGAGTCGCGGGGGGCCCGCCCACAGATACGCAGTATTTT	CSARVAGGPPTDTQYF
TRBD1	TRBV12-3/TRBV12-4	-	TRBJ1-2	TGTGCCAGCAGTTCCCCGGGACAGGGAATAAACTATGGCTACACCTTC	CASSSPGQGINYGYTF
TRBD1	TRBV29-1	-	TRBJ1-2	TGCAGCCCAGGACAGGGGATAGACGGCTACACCTTC	CSPGQGIDGYTF
TRBD1	TRBV6-2/TRBV6-3	-	TRBJ1-2	TGTGCCAGCAGTTACGAGGGACAGGGGAACTATGGCTACACCTTC	CASSYEGQGNYGYTF
-	TRBV29-1	few	TRBJ2-5	TGCAGCGTTGATTGGACAGTCCAAGAGACCCAGTACTTC	CSVDWTVQETQYF
-	TRBV29-1	few	TRBJ2-5	TGCAGCGGTAACGCGGGGGCCGGGGGGACCCAGTACTTC	CSGNAGAGGTQYF
-	TRBV20-1	few	TRBJ2-5	TGCAGTGCTAGAGATTACGGGACAAGGAAGACCCAGTACTTC	CSARDYGTRKTQYF
TRBD2	TRBV6-2/TRBV6-3	few	TRBJ2-1	TGTGCCAGCAGTTGGACTAGCGGGGGCTACAATGAGCAGTTCTTC	CASSWTSGGYNEQFF
TRBD2	TRBV5-1	-	TRBJ2-1	TGCGCCAGCAGCCGGGGACTAGCCCGGGCGGATGAGCAGTTCTTC	CASSRGLARADEQFF
-	TRBV12-3/TRBV12-4	-	TRBJ2-1	TGTGCCAGCAGTTCTGAGCGGATCTCCTACAATGAGCAGTTCTTC	CASSSERISYNEQFF
-	TRBV7-2	-	TRBJ2-5	TGTGCCAGCAGCTTAGTGGGTGGGCAGGGAGTGAGAGTAGGAGAGACCCAGTACTTC	CASSLVGGQGVRVGETQYF
TRBD2	TRBV2	-	TRBJ2-5	TGTGCCAGCAGACGGGAGGAGGAGACCCAGTACTTC	CASRREEETQYF
-	TRBV12-3/TRBV12-4	-	TRBJ2-6	TGTGCCAGCAGTTTACTCCAGGGCTCTGGGGCCAACGTCCTGACTTTC	CASSLLQGSGANVLTF
TRBD2	TRBV20-1	-	TRBJ2-7	TGCAGTGCTAGGGGCGCCGGGGAGGGCTCCTACGAGCAGTACTTC	CSARGAGEGSYEQYF
-	TRBV29-1	-	TRBJ2-7	TGCAGCGTTCGGGGCCAGGGGGGCTTCAATGAGCAGTACTTC	CSVRGQGGFNEQYF
-	TRBV11-3	-	TRBJ2-7	TGTGCCAGCAGCTTGGGAGCCTGGGACAACGAGCAGTACTTC	CASSLGAWDNEQYF
-	TRBV10-3	-	TRBJ1-1	TGTGCCATCCACCTCGGGGGCGTCGGGACTGAAGCTTTCTTT	CAIHLGGVGTEAFF
TRBD1	TRBV6-5	once	TRBJ2-3	TGTGCCTCGAACAGGGGGCCCACAGATACGCAGTATTTT	CASNRGPTDTQYF
TRBD2	TRBV20-1	-	TRBJ2-7	TGCAGTGCTAGTAAAGCGGGAGCCGACTACGAGCAGTACTTC	CSASKAGADYEQYF
-	TRBV27	few	TRBJ2-1	TGTGCCAGCAGTTTACAGGGAGAGTACAATGAGCAGTTCTTC	CASSLQGEYNEQFF
-	TRBV29-1	-	TRBJ2-7	TGCAGCGTTGAAGATCTAGGCGACCCCTACGAGCAGTACTTC	CSVEDLGDPYEQYF
TRBD1	TRBV6-6	few	TRBJ2-3	TGTGCCAGCAGCGGACCCGACAGGGGATACACAGATACGCAGTATTTT	CASSGPDRGYTDTQYF
-	TRBV2	few	TRBJ2-7	TGTGCCAGCAGTGAAGGCGGGCCACCCTACGAGCAGTACTTC	CASSEGGPPYEQYF
-	TRBV20-1	-	TRBJ2-1	TGCAGTCTTCTAGGGGGACAAGATGATGAGCAGTTCTTC	CSLLGGQDDEQFF
TRBD1	TRBV5-6	-	TRBJ2-7	TGTGCCAGCAGCCAAACCGGGACAGGGCCGTACTTC	CASSQTGTGPYF
TRBD2	TRBV27	-	TRBJ2-1	TGTGCCAGCAGCGACACAGCGGGGGGGCCTTTAAATGAGCAGTTCTTC	CASSDTAGGPLNEQFF